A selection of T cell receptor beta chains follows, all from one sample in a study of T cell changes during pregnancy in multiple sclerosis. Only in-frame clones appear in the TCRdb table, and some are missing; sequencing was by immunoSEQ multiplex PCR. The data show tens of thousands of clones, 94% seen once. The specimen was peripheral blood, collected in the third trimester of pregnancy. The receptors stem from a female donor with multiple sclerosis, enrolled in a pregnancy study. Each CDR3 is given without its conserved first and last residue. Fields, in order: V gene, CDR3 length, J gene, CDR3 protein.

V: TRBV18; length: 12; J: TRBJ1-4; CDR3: ASSFDAVSRKLF
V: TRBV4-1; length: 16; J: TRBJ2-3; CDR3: ASSQDQLAGAGTDTQY
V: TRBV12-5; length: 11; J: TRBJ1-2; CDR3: ASGFSGDSGYT
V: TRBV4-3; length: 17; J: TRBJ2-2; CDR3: ASSQVFMLGSGNTGELF
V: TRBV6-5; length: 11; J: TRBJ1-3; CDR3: ASSYRERNTIY
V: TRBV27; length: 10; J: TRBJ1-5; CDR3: ASSSRGQPQH
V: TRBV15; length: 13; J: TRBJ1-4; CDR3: ATSRHTGGEEKLF
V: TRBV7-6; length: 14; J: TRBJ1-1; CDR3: ASSARTGPGSTEAF
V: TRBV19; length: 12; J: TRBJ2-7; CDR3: ASSPVAGGYEQY
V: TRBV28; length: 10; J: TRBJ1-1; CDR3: ASAGQGIEAF
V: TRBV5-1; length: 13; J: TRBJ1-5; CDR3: ASRRGESLNQPQH
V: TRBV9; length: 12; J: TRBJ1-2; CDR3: ASSGSGAVYGYT
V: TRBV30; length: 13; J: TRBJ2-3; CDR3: AWSGVAGRRDTQY
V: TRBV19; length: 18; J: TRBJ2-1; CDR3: ASRLERRLAGGLTYNEQF
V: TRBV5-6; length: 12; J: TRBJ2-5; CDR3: ASSYRGGQETQY
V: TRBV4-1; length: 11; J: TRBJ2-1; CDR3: ASSQVLYNEQF
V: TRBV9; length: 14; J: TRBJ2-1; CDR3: ASSVVGLASYNEQF
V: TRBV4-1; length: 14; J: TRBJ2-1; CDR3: ASSQGDGGLYNEQF
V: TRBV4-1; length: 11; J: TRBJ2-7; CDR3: ASSQAYSYEQY
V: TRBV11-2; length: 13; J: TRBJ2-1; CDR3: ASSTTSGSLNEQF
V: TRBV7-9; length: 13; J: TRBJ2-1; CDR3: ASSLGQRAGGPQF
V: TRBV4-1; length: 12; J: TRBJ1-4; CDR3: ASSQGDGRPELF
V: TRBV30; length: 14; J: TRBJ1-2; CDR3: AWIPRLTRGRYGYT
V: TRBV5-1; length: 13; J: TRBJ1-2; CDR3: ASSPTGGLNYGYT
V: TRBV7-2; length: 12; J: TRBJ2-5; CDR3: ASSTSGRGKTQY
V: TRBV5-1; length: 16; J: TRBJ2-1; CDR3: ASSLGGQGARSYNEQF